This TCR beta chain is drawn from a study of T cells in Graves' hyperthyroidism and ophthalmopathy. The CDR3 runs 16 residues. CDR1 is SGHRS, CDR2 YFSETQ, per germline. V lost 4 bases and J lost 7, with 20 bases in between. At least ten counts were recorded for this clonotype. Its antigen remains unidentified. Whole-study results and caveats: The majority of expanded thyroid clonotypes above 0.001 also appeared in blood.

TCR beta CDR3 regions were amplified from RNA. HTBI primers were the set used in a first-round RT-PCR of the TCR CDR3. One entry per CDR3 protein results from TCRdb running MiXCR on the multiplex PCR reads. The table lists 300,000 to 500,000 distinct CDR3 sequences, more than 12% of them singletons. Sequenced material: blood. The chain employs TRBV5-1 and TRBJ2-2, with D perhaps TRBD1 (6 bases). The clonotype comes from a woman aged 25 to 39 with Graves' hyperthyroidism. This chain's CDR3 is CASSLQTGSLVGELFF. DNA for the CDR3: TGCGCCAGCAGCCTGCAAACAGGGTCTCTGGTCGGGGAGCTGTTTTTT.